This T cell receptor beta chain originates from a study of blood T cells in healthy people across ages (dated by TCRdb to between 2015 and 2017). Regarding the complete study: In model experiments, roughly one uniquely barcoded TCR beta cDNA molecule per two T cells was captured by template switching. Donors of different ages were randomly distributed across sequencing lanes to avoid experimental bias. The study measured age-related changes in TCR beta repertoire diversity using deep sequencing normalized with unique cDNA molecular identifiers. Two additional independent replicas of 1 million unique cDNA reads from the same blood draw were analyzed for two donors (one aged 18 to 29 and one aged 80 or older). Four age groups were formed from the donors: young (average approximately 17 years), middle-aged (approximately 40), aged (about 62) and long-lived (about 75). Results the study describes overall, beyond this receptor: Since profiling was done on bulk unsorted PBMCs, naive and antigen-experienced compartments could not be conclusively compared. Estimates of total diversity based on one million sequenced T cells were regarded as lower bounds and as underestimates. Donor CMV infection status was unknown, potentially confounding age-related changes in expanded clonotypes. Observed TCR beta diversity per million T cells fell roughly linearly with age, and a significant reduction was already apparent by age roughly 40. The long-lived group showed more naive CD4+ T cells, fewer expanded clones and increased TCR diversity than the aged group, suggesting age selection. The percentage of naive T cells measured by flow cytometry correlated strongly with observed TCR beta diversity.

V is pruned by 6 bases and J by 7 bases, leaving 11 bases of the junction without a gene match. CDR1 MDHEN and CDR2 SYDVKM are derived from the germline V gene. Taken from cysteine to phenylalanine, the CDR3 has 15 residues. The entry retains the CDR3 DNA only, 45 bases that are in frame from base 1. Donors were around 37 systemically healthy Caucasian individuals from Russia aged roughly 6 to 95 years. Each donor gave 8 to 10 milliliters of peripheral blood, drawn into EDTA-treated Vacutainer tubes. Ficoll-Paque density-gradient centrifugation was used to isolate PBMCs, with at least 7 million obtained per sample. Trizol reagent was used to extract total RNA from PBMCs, with at least 5.5 micrograms per sample. For every donor, flow cytometry on a PBMC aliquot measured the percentage of naive CD45RAhigh/CD27high T cells. Library creation used 5' RACE. TCRdb shows the sequencer as Illumina HiSeq 2500. A second roughly 6 to 12 cycle PCR used a sample-barcoded 5' primer and a J-beta primer mix. A template-switch 5' adaptor carrying 12 random nucleotides introduced a unique molecular identifier onto each TCR beta cDNA molecule. Each sample yielded at least 3 million CDR3-containing paired-end reads. First-strand cDNA synthesis was performed from all RNA using the Mint cDNA synthesis kit, with priming by a TRBC-specific oligonucleotide. Following uracil-DNA glycosylase treatment, a first 18-cycle PCR with universal primers M1SS and BC2_uni_R was performed on all cDNA. In the paper's pipeline: For normalization, 1 million high-quality reads were randomly selected from each sample, with every read carrying a distinct molecular identifier. Instead of being binned into consensus sequences, reads with shared molecular identifiers were discarded. MiTCR, set to a Q25 quality threshold and the strictest error-elimination algorithm, was used for CDR3 identification, clonotype clustering and error correction. A nonparametric unseen species model with Euler transformation was used to estimate a lower bound on total TCR beta diversity. Using fastp at Q25 and MiXCR, TCRdb reprocessed the public reads and kept productive beta chains. When rows share a CDR3 protein, they turn into one entry using the most common DNA and genes. V and J calls and clone size were set by TCRdb, not the authors. The sample records hundreds of thousands of distinct CDR3 sequences, over 20% of which are singletons. The ten top clones hold approximately 3.6% of the sample.

This clonotype was recorded at least ten times. The antigen this receptor binds is unknown. Base qualities were left out, and no much larger clone turns up one base away. What was sequenced was blood. The TCR comes from a man aged 70 or older in good health. This chain is built from TRBV28 and TRBJ1-1; 10 central bases correspond to TRBD1. In nucleotide form, the sequence is TGTGCCAGCAGCAAATCAGACAGGGGGCGGATTGAAGCTTTCTTT. Translated, this is CASSKSDRGRIEAFF.